What follows is one TCR beta chain and its context. Its target is unknown. The data belong to a study of T cells in Graves' hyperthyroidism and ophthalmopathy. Study details: Pretreatment peripheral blood was obtained at initial diagnosis.

The CDR3 has 22 residues. The germline gives CDR1 MGHRA, CDR2 YSYEKL. V gave up 3 bases and J gave up 1 base, with 32 bases separating them. Study-wide results and caveats: Most clonotypes expanded in thyroid above 0.001 were likewise present in blood.

RNA transcripts served as the template for amplifying TCR beta CDR3 regions. When the TCR CDR3 underwent first-round RT-PCR, the HTBI primer set was used. TCRdb analysed the multiplex PCR reads with MiXCR anew, one entry per CDR3 protein. The table has 640,000 or so distinct CDR3 sequences, 14% seen once. PBMCs were derived from around 10 ml fresh peripheral blood. The clonotype originates from a woman aged 18-30 years with Graves' ophthalmopathy. The sequenced sample consisted of blood. The genes are TRBV4-1 and TRBJ2-3; perhaps TRBD2 as D (6 bases). DNA of the CDR3: TGCGCCAGCAGCCATGAGCTGCTAGGTTGGTGGGACTCCGTATCTCGCACAGATACGCAGTATTTT. It encodes CASSHELLGWWDSVSRTDTQYF.